The clone carrying this TCR beta chain was seen ten or more times. The antigen is unknown. Beta-chain TCR CDR3 regions were amplified from RNA transcripts. Scientists carried out first-round RT-PCR using HTBI primers and then a second-round multiplex PCR. One entry per CDR3 protein results from TCRdb running MiXCR on the multiplex PCR reads. The sample lists a few hundred thousand distinct CDR3 sequences, roughly a sixth seen once, with about 2.4% in the top ten. This entry belongs to a study of Graves' ophthalmopathy and Graves' hyperthyroidism. Being free of ophthalmopathy for 18 months of follow-up defined stable hyperthyroidism. General study points: As the model predicted ophthalmopathy progression, it achieved a sensitivity of nearly 71% and a specificity of about 72%.

The source of this sequence is an adult woman with stable Graves' hyperthyroidism. The specimen was peripheral blood.

In nucleotides, the CDR3 is TGTGCCTCGGGGGGGGAACCTATTGTGCAGCCCCAGCATTTT. Amino acid sequence: CASGGEPIVQPQHF. This chain joins TRBV2 and TRBJ1-5, with TRBD1 as a possible D gene (5 bases). The CDR3 is 14 residues long. Germline V gene data show CDR1 as SNHLY and CDR2 as FYNNEI. Trimming shortened V by 11 bases and J by 7 bases, and 21 bases separated the two germline ends.